The clone carrying this TCR beta chain was detected ten times or more. Its antigen remains unidentified. The data stem from a study of spatial heterogeneity in lung cancer. Trimming left V 2 bases short and J 2 bases short, with 12 bases between. CDR1 is DFQATT and CDR2 is SNEGSKA in the germline V gene (reference sequence). The CDR3 is made up of 14 amino acids. Time point in this sample: sample taken at primary tumor resection. Frozen PBMC, nontumor lung or tumor provided whole RNA, which was sequenced unsorted. A unique molecular identifier was attached to every TCR cDNA molecule. From the 5' RACE reads, TCRdb called clonotypes with MiXCR, one entry per CDR3 protein. Here the sample spans about 48,000 distinct CDR3 sequences, approximately 5% being singletons. Study results and caveats: Relative to follow-up, resection was when ubiquitous expanded tumor TCRs appeared more in blood.

The chain recombines TRBV20-1 with TRBJ1-1; weak D call: TRBD1 (6 bases). The sequence was obtained from a male donor with early-stage non-small cell lung cancer. Sequenced material: PBMCs, taken at surgery. For the CDR3, the DNA is TGCAGTGCTAGACTCGACAGGCTAAACACTGAAGCTTTCTTT. Its protein product is CSARLDRLNTEAFF.